This entry lists 32 T cell receptor beta chains sequenced from one sample in a study of CD8 T cells in ankylosing spondylitis. Study-wide findings and caveats: In ankylosing spondylitis blood, a motif of 7 to 9 highly homologous TCR beta variants appeared characteristic.

Via MiXCR, TCRdb re-called the 5' RACE reads, giving one row per CDR3 protein. The table shows more than 650,000 distinct CDR3 sequences, with over 9.5% occurring only once. Which antigens these TCRs recognize remains unknown. The sequenced sample consisted of blood, either unsorted or a sorted T cell fraction (not recorded which). The receptors here all came from a male donor with ankylosing spondylitis.

This clonotype showed up just a few times. The chain uses TRBV4-2 and TRBJ2-3, with 12 positions matching TRBD2. V lost 5 bases and J lost 2; bases outside the gene matches: 5. The V gene's germline CDR1 is LGHNA and CDR2 YNFKEQ. This CDR3 contains 16 residues. The DNA of the CDR3 is TGTGCCAGCAGCGTCCGGACTAGCGGGGCCACAGATACGCAGTATTTT. Protein sequence: CASSVRTSGATDTQYF.

The chain recombines TRBV7-8 with TRBJ1-1; no definite D call. V lost 0 bases, J lost 4 bases, and 18 bases lay in between. Germline loops: CDR1 SGHVS, CDR2 FQNEAQ. The CDR3 spans 17 residues. CDR3 in DNA: TGTGCCAGCAGCTTAGCGGATCCCTTTCGGGCTCGCACTGAAGCTTTCTTT. Its protein product is CASSLADPFRARTEAFF.

The chain's CDR3 is CSARGQPGELFF. In nucleotides, the CDR3 is TGCAGTGCTCGCGGACAGCCCGGGGAGCTGTTTTTT. The gene calls are TRBV20-1 and TRBJ2-2; D is possibly TRBD1 (6 bases). Germline assignment: CDR1 DFQATT and CDR2 SNEGSKA (reference sequence). The CDR3 covers 12 residues. Between the trimmed V and J ends, which lost 5 bases and 6 bases, there was a span of 10 bases.

This chain joins TRBV20-1 and TRBJ2-1, with D perhaps matching TRBD1 (6 bases). The CDR3 runs 15 residues. V gave up 2 bases and J gave up 0 bases, with 11 bases separating them. Germline values: CDR1 DFQATT, CDR2 SNEGSKA (reference sequence). In DNA form, the CDR3 reads TGCAGTGCTAGAATGGACAGAAGCTCCTACAATGAGCAGTTCTTC. Protein product: CSARMDRSSYNEQFF.

V gene TRBV7-2 combines with J gene TRBJ2-1, with D possibly being TRBD2 (6 bases). Germline CDR1 reads SGHTA; CDR2 reads FQGNSA. V was cut by 1 base and J by 11 bases, with 9 bases left in between. This CDR3 is 12 amino acids long. The CDR3 sequence: CASSLGGDQQFF. DNA of the CDR3: TGTGCCAGCAGCTTAGGGGGGGACCAGCAGTTCTTC.

The chain links TRBV5-1 to TRBJ2-7; 9 bases line up with TRBD1. CDR1 is SGHRS and CDR2 is YFSETQ in the germline V gene. J gave up 5 bases and V 0 bases, and 12 bases lay outside the gene matches. This CDR3 region has 17 residues. The DNA for the CDR3 is TGCGCCAGCAGCTTGGTGCCCTCCGGACAGGGGAAACACGAGCAGTACTTC. Its protein product is CASSLVPSGQGKHEQYF.

This clonotype has a handful of counts. The gene calls are TRBV5-1 and TRBJ2-3; the D call may be TRBD1 or TRBD2 (5 bases each). The germline V gene encodes CDR1 SGHRS and CDR2 YFSETQ. This CDR3 has 16 residues. Between the trimmed V and J ends, which lost 4 bases and 0 bases, there was a span of 15 bases. CDR3 in amino acids: CASSGGPSGSTDTQYF. The CDR3 coding sequence is TGCGCCAGCAGCGGGGGACCGTCGGGAAGCACAGATACGCAGTATTTT.

In its sample, this clonotype was seen a few times. This rearrangement joins TRBV15 to TRBJ2-7; possible D gene TRBD2, 5 bases. The CDR3 totals 13 residues. V lost 1 base, J lost 6 bases, and 10 bases lay in between. Germline V gene data show CDR1 as LNHNV and CDR2 as YYDKDF (reference sequence). The CDR3 spells CATSRVLAGEQYF. CDR3 sequence (DNA): TGTGCCACCAGCAGAGTCCTCGCGGGCGAGCAGTACTTC.

This clonotype has only a few counts. This chain connects TRBV28 to TRBJ2-1, with a tentative D call TRBD2 (6 bases). The CDR3 extends over 14 amino acids. Trimming cost V 7 bases and J 3 bases, with 13 bases left between them. CDR1 and CDR2 from the germline V gene are MDHEN and SYDVKM. CDR3 in DNA: TGTGCCAGCAATATCGGGGGAAGCTACAATGAGCAGTTCTTC. The encoded protein is CASNIGGSYNEQFF.

This clonotype turned up a few times. V gene TRBV7-3 combines with J gene TRBJ2-2; tentatively, D is TRBD1 (5 bases). Trimming removed 4 bases from V and 6 bases from J, with 12 bases in between. The germline CDR1 and CDR2 sequences are SGHTA and FQGTGA. The CDR3 is 14 amino acids. The CDR3 DNA reads TGTGCCAGCAGCTCTGTACCACAGGCCGGGGAGCTGTTTTTT. Translating it yields CASSSVPQAGELFF.

This chain links TRBV20-1 with TRBJ2-1; 9 bases map to TRBD2. V shed 1 base and J 10 bases; nucleotides not matched to a gene: 5. The CDR3 is 13 residues long. The germline V gene has CDR1 DFQATT and CDR2 SNEGSKA (reference sequence). The CDR3 loop is CSARVNSGGEQFF. The CDR3 region has the DNA TGCAGTGCTAGAGTTAATAGCGGGGGCGAGCAGTTCTTC.

Many counts were recorded for this clonotype. This sequence joins TRBV5-1 and TRBJ2-2; 8 bases are shared with TRBD1. The J segment lost 4 bases and the V segment lost 0 bases, leaving 5 bases of the junction unmatched. The CDR3 is 16 residues long. Germline CDR1 is SGHRS and CDR2 is YFSETQ. CDR3: CASSLGLDRVTGELFF. CDR3 DNA: TGCGCCAGCAGCTTGGGCTTGGACAGGGTCACCGGGGAGCTGTTTTTT.

This clonotype came up many times. The chain is built from TRBV29-1 and TRBJ1-1; D is undetermined. The CDR3 contains 11 residues. Trimming took 6 bases from V and 3 from J, leaving 8 bases between them. The germline CDR1 and CDR2 sequences are SQVTM and ANQGSEA. CDR3 in amino acids: CSVAPYTEAFF. The DNA of the CDR3 is TGCAGCGTGGCCCCGTACACTGAAGCTTTCTTT. The variable domain in full, completed from reference TRBV29-1 and TRBJ1-1, reads SAVISQKPSRDICQRGTSLTIQCQVDSQVTMMFWYRQQPGQSLTLIATANQGSEATYESGFVIDKFPISRPNLTFSTLTVSNMSPEDSSIYLCSVAPYTEAFFGQGTRLTVV.

DNA of the CDR3: TGTGCCAGCAACCTGGCCGGGTCCTACAATGAGCAGTTCTTC. This codes for CASNLAGSYNEQFF. The V call is TRBV28, the J call TRBJ2-1; D ambiguous. The CDR3 contains 14 residues. V lost 7 bases and J lost 1, with 11 bases in between. Germline CDR1 MDHEN, CDR2 SYDVKM.

This rearrangement joins TRBV20-1 to TRBJ2-7; 10 nucleotides agree with TRBD1. The length of the CDR3 is 14 residues. Germline assignment: CDR1 DFQATT and CDR2 SNEGSKA (reference sequence). V lost 1 base and J lost 3; bases outside the gene matches: 3. CDR3 DNA sequence: TGCAGTGCTAGAGGCCGGGACAGGGGCTACGAGCAGTACTTC. This gives the protein CSARGRDRGYEQYF.

This clonotype has just a few counts. The genes are TRBV5-1 and TRBJ2-1, with unresolved D. This CDR3 region has 16 residues. CDR1 and CDR2 from the germline V gene are SGHRS and YFSETQ. Trimming left V 2 bases short and J 4 bases short, with 16 bases between. CDR3 in amino acids: CASSFAGFSQYNEQFF. The CDR3 region has the DNA TGCGCCAGCAGCTTTGCTGGTTTCTCCCAATACAATGAGCAGTTCTTC. Full variable domain (outside the CDR3, taken from reference TRBV5-1 and TRBJ2-1): KAGVTQTPRYLIKTRGQQVTLSCSPISGHRSVSWYQQTPGQGLQFLFEYFSETQRNKGNFPGRFSGRQFSNSRSEMNVSTLELGDSALYLCASSFAGFSQYNEQFFGPGTRLTVL.

This clonotype has just a few counts. This chain uses TRBV10-3 with TRBJ1-6, with a possible D match to TRBD1 (6 bases). CDR3 length: 14 residues. CDR1 is ENHRY and CDR2 is SYGVKD in the germline V gene. V lost 3 bases to trimming and J lost 8 bases, with 11 bases between them. The CDR3 DNA reads TGTGCCATCAGTGATCAAGGGGGACATTCACCCCTCCACTTT. This encodes CAISDQGGHSPLHF.

The chain combines TRBV24-1 with TRBJ1-5; D remains unclear. The CDR3 covers 16 residues. CDR1 and CDR2 (germline): KGHDR, SFDVKD. Trimming pared 5 bases from V and 2 bases from J, leaving 15 bases between. CDR3 amino acids: CATSVGRGSGNQPQHF. In nucleotides, the CDR3 is TGTGCCACCAGTGTGGGTCGAGGGTCCGGCAATCAGCCCCAGCATTTT.

This clonotype was counted ten times or more. The gene calls are TRBV6-5 and TRBJ2-3, with D unclear. CDR3 length: 14 amino acids. The V end lost 3 bases, the J end lost 4 bases, and 11 bases lay between the germline ends. Germline CDR1 and CDR2: MNHEY and SVGAGI. The CDR3 sequence is CASSYSRVADTQYF. The CDR3 bases are TGTGCCAGCAGTTATAGCCGGGTCGCAGATACGCAGTATTTT.

In this sample, this clonotype turned up a few times. V usage is TRBV20-1 and J usage is TRBJ1-2, with TRBD1 identical over 11 bases. V was pared by 5 bases and J by 2 bases, with 4 bases of the junction left unmatched. The CDR3 contains 14 residues. Germline loops: CDR1 DFQATT, CDR2 SNEGSKA (reference sequence). The CDR3 loop reads CSAQGTGGNYGYTF. DNA for the CDR3: TGCAGTGCTCAAGGGACAGGGGGAAACTATGGCTACACCTTC.

This clonotype turned up a few times. This chain uses TRBV5-1 with TRBJ2-3; D perhaps matches TRBD2 (5 bases). The V and J ends lost 0 bases and 6 bases respectively, with 11 bases between them. Germline V lookup: CDR1 SGHRS, CDR2 YFSETQ. This CDR3 is built from 14 residues. The DNA of the CDR3 is TGCGCCAGCAGCTTGGCCGGTGGAGGCGATACGCAGTATTTT. Protein product: CASSLAGGGDTQYF.

This clonotype was counted only a few times. This chain links TRBV7-9 with TRBJ2-5, with no clear D. The CDR3 has 14 residues. The germline V gene encodes CDR1 SEHNR and CDR2 FQNEAQ (reference sequence). Deletions cut 1 base from V and 4 bases from J, with 10 bases between. The CDR3 bases are TGTGCCAGCAGCTTAGGTCCCAACGCAGAGACCCAGTACTTC. Protein product: CASSLGPNAETQYF.

This clonotype was detected ten times or more. The chain joins TRBV29-1 to TRBJ2-3; 8 nucleotides match TRBD2. Germline V CDR1 and CDR2: SQVTM, ANQGSEA. CDR3 length equals 14 residues. V lost 3 bases to trimming and J lost 4 bases; unmatched junction nucleotides: 6. The CDR3 loop reads CSVERGAIADTQYF. The CDR3 coding sequence is TGCAGCGTTGAGCGGGGGGCGATCGCAGATACGCAGTATTTT.

This clonotype has a count of ten or more. The genes are TRBV29-1 and TRBJ1-3, with 8 bases fitting TRBD1. The germline CDR1 and CDR2 sequences are SQVTM and ANQGSEA. The CDR3 contains 12 residues. Trimming removed 7 bases from V and 4 bases from J; junction bases left unmatched: 3. The CDR3: CSGRGLGNTIYF. CDR3 nucleotide sequence: TGCAGCGGCAGGGGGCTCGGAAACACCATATATTTT.

The chain employs TRBV28 and TRBJ2-6; D may be TRBD1 (6 bases). V was clipped by 5 bases and J by 0 bases, with 17 bases between them. Germline V gives CDR1 MDHEN, CDR2 SYDVKM. CDR3 size: 18 residues. The CDR3 DNA reads TGTGCCAGCAGTCCCCTCAGGACAGCTGTCTCTGGGGCCAACGTCCTGACTTTC. This translates into CASSPLRTAVSGANVLTF.

This clonotype was detected a few times. The chain links TRBV28 to TRBJ2-3, with D unclear. The germline gives CDR1 MDHEN, CDR2 SYDVKM. This CDR3 has 13 residues. V was cut by 5 bases and J by 5 bases, with 11 bases left in between. The CDR3 DNA is TGTGCCAGCAGTCCCGAAAGAAAAGATACGCAGTATTTT. This gives the protein CASSPERKDTQYF.

The rearrangement joins TRBV20-1 to TRBJ2-5; 11 nucleotides line up with TRBD2. Germline CDR1 DFQATT, CDR2 SNEGSKA (reference sequence). The V segment lost 0 bases and the J segment 5 bases; nucleotides outside the gene matches: 5. The CDR3 length is 15 residues. CDR3: CSARDGGLAAETQYF. The CDR3 DNA is TGCAGTGCTAGAGATGGGGGACTAGCGGCGGAGACCCAGTACTTC.

This clonotype was seen repeatedly, ten times or more. This rearrangement joins TRBV29-1 to TRBJ1-1; no firm D call. Trimming shortened V by 4 bases and J by 0 bases, and 9 bases separated the two germline ends. From germline, CDR1 is SQVTM and CDR2 ANQGSEA. The CDR3 totals 13 residues. CDR3 protein: CSVAERMNTEAFF. The CDR3 DNA follows: TGCAGCGTTGCAGAGCGAATGAACACTGAAGCTTTCTTT.

Concerning this clonotype itself: One junction end does not reproduce the germline sequence, and a read error may be involved. The rearrangement joins TRBV7-7 to TRBJ2-3, with a weak D call TRBD2 (5 bases). Germline V gene sequence: CDR1 SSHAT, CDR2 FNYEAQ (reference sequence). The CDR3 is 15 residues long. This CDR3 is CASSRGNSRTDTQYF. CDR3 coding DNA: TGTGCTAGCAGCCGGGGAAACAGTCGCACAGATACGCAGTATTTT. Looking up the rest from reference TRBV7-7 and TRBJ2-3 gives the full variable domain: GAGVSQSPRYKVTKRGQDVTLRCDPISSHATLYWYQQALGQGPEFLTYFNYEAQPDKSGLPSDRFSAERPEGSISTLTIQRTEQRDSAMYRCASSRGNSRTDTQYFGPGTRLTVL.

The CDR3 DNA sequence: TGCGCCAGCAGCCAAGAGACGGCGGGGGGGCTTGAGACCCAGTACTTC. It is translated as CASSQETAGGLETQYF. The chain uses TRBV4-3 and TRBJ2-5, with 9 bases matching TRBD2. Germline values: CDR1 LGHNA, CDR2 YSLEER. This CDR3 comprises 16 residues. V lost 0 bases to trimming and J lost 5 bases; unmatched junction nucleotides: 7.

A few counts support this clonotype. V is TRBV9 and J is TRBJ1-1, with D possibly matching TRBD1 (5 bases). V lost 0 bases and J lost 5, with 11 bases in between. In germline, CDR1 is SGDLS, CDR2 YYNGEE. The CDR3 has 14 residues. The CDR3 DNA reads as TGTGCCAGCAGCGTAGAACCAGGGTGGACTGAAGCTTTCTTT. It encodes CASSVEPGWTEAFF.

This sequence joins TRBV6-2 or TRBV6-3 and TRBJ1-5, with D unclear. Trimming removed 5 bases at V and 7 bases at J, with 12 bases between. The CDR3 has 13 amino acids. From germline, CDR1 is MNHEY and CDR2 SVGEGT. The DNA of the CDR3 is TGTGCCAGCAGTCCGGACCAATACCAGCCCCAGCATTTT. Encoded protein: CASSPDQYQPQHF.